This TCR beta chain is drawn from a study of blood T cell repertoires in COVID-19. As for the study in general: The United States, Italy and Spain provided the acute and convalescent COVID-19 samples. The analysed material was cDNA or gDNA that came from T cells, B-cell-depleted T cells, or PBMCs.

The V segment lost 4 bases and the J segment 4 bases; nucleotides outside the gene matches: 5. This CDR3 has 14 amino acids. CDR1 is LGHDT and CDR2 is YNNKEL in the germline V gene (reference sequence). Source study methods: Nucleated cell counts were estimated from reference gene primer amplification. Measured with immunoSEQ multiplex PCR; TCRdb has only the in-frame clones, and not every one. V and J calls and clone size are as listed in that table; D and trimming were resolved from the DNA. The data show 150,000 to 200,000 clones, with 60% to 85% seen just once and around 15% held by the top ten. Sequencing was done on a sample of peripheral blood. The receptor's source is a man aged 55 to 70 with active or convalescent COVID-19. The chain uses TRBV3-1 (or the pseudogene TRBV3-2) and TRBJ1-2, with 8 bases identical to TRBD1. CDR3 bases: TGTGCCAGCAGCCGCCGACAGGGGTCCTATGGCTACACCTTC. It is translated as CASSRRQGSYGYTF.